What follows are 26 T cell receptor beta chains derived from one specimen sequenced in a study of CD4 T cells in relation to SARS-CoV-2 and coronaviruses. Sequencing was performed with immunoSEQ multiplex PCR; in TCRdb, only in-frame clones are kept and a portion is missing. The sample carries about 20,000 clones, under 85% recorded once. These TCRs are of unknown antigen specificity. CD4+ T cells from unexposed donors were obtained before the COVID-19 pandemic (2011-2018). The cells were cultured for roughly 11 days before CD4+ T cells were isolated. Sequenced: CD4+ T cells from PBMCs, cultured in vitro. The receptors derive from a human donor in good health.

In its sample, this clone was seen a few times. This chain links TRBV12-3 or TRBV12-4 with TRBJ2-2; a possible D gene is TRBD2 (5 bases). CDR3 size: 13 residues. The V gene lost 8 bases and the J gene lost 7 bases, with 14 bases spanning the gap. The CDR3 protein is CASVDLAFGELFF. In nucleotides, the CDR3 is TGTGCCAGCGTGGATCTAGCTTTCGGGGAGCTGTTTTTT.

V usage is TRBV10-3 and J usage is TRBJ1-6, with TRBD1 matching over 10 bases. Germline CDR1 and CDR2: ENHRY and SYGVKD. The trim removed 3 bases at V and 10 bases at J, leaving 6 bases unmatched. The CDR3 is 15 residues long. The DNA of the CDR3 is TGTGCCATCAGTGAAGGGACAGGGGTAGGCTCACCCCTCCACTTT. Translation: CAISEGTGVGSPLHF.

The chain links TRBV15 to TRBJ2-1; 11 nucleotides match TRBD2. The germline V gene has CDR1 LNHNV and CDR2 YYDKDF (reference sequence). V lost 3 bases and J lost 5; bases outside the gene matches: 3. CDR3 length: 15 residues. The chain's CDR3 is CATSSGTSGDNEQFF. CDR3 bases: TGTGCCACCAGCAGCGGGACTAGCGGAGACAATGAGCAGTTCTTC.

The CDR3 nucleotides are TGTGCCAGCAGCTCGCCATGGGGTCCCGAGCGGGAGTATGGAAAGACCCAGTACTTC. Translation: CASSSPWGPEREYGKTQYF. This rearrangement joins TRBV11-2 to TRBJ2-5; 8 bases align to TRBD2. This CDR3 has 19 amino acids. CDR1 is SGHAT and CDR2 is FQNNGV in the germline V gene. V trimming: 4 bases; J trimming: 6 bases; junction bases outside the gene matches: 22.

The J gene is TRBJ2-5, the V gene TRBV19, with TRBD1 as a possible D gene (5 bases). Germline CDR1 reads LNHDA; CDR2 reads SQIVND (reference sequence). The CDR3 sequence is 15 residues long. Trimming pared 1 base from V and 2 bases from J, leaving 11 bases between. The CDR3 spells CASSIGRGTQETQYF. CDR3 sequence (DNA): TGTGCCAGTAGTATAGGAAGGGGAACGCAAGAGACCCAGTACTTC.

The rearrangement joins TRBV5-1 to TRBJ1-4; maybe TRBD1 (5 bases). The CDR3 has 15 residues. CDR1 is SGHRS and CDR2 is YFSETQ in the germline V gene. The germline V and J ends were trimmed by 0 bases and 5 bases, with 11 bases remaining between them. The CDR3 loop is CASSLGGASNEKLFF. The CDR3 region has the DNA TGCGCCAGCAGCTTGGGAGGGGCCTCAAATGAAAAACTGTTTTTT.

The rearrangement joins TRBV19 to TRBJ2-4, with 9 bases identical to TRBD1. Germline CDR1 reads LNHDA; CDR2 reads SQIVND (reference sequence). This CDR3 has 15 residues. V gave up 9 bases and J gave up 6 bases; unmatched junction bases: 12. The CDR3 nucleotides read TGTGCCAGCACCCGAACTCCGGGACAGGGAAACATTCAGTACTTC. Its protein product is CASTRTPGQGNIQYF.

CDR3 nucleotide sequence: TGTGCCAGCAGCCAAGTCCCGGGCACGGCTAACTATGGCTACACCTTC. Residues: CASSQVPGTANYGYTF. The chain combines TRBV3-1 (or the pseudogene TRBV3-2) with TRBJ1-2; D not resolved. CDR1 is LGHDT, CDR2 YNNKEL, per germline (reference sequence). The CDR3 sequence is 16 residues long. V shed 1 base and J shed 0 bases, with 12 bases lying between them.

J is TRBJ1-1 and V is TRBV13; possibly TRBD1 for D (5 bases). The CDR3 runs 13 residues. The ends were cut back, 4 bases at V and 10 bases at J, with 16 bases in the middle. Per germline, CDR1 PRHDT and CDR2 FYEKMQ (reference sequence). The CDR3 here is CASSSYSGNTAFF. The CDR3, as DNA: TGTGCCAGCAGCTCCTACTCAGGGAACACAGCTTTCTTT.

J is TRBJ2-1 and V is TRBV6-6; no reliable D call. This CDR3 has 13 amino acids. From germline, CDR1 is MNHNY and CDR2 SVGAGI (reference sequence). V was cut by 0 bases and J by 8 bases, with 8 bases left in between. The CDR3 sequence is CASSYSPSYEQFF. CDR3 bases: TGTGCCAGCAGTTACTCTCCGTCATATGAGCAGTTCTTC.

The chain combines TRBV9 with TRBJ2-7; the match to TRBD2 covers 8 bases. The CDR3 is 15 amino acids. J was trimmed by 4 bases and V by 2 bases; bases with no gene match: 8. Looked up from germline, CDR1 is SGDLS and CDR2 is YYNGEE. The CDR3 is CASSVAGTSSYEQYF. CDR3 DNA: TGTGCCAGCAGCGTCGCCGGGACTAGTTCGTACGAGCAGTACTTC.

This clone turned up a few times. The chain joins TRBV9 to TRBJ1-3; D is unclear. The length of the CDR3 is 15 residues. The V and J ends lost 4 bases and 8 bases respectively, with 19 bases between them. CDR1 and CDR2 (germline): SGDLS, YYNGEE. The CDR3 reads CASSLATRDVDTIYF. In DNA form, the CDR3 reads TGTGCCAGCAGCTTGGCAACGAGGGATGTAGACACCATATATTTT.

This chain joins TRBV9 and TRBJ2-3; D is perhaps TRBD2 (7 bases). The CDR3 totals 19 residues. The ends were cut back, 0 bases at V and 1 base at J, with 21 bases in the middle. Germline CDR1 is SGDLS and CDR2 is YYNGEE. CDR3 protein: CASSVVGWGGRFRTDTQYF. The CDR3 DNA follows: TGTGCCAGCAGCGTAGTGGGGTGGGGGGGCAGATTTCGCACAGATACGCAGTATTTT.

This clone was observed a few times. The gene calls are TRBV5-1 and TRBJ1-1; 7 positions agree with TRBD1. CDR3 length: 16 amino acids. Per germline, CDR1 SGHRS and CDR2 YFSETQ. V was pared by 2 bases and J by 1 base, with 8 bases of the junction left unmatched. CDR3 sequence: CASSLRGQTTNTEAFF. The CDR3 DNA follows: TGCGCCAGCAGCTTACGGGGACAGACTACGAACACTGAAGCTTTCTTT.

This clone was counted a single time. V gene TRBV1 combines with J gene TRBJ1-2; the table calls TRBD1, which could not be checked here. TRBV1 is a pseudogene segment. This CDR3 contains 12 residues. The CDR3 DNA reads TGCACCAGCAGCCATAGGGGGTATGGCTACACCTTC. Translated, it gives CTSSHRGYGYTF.

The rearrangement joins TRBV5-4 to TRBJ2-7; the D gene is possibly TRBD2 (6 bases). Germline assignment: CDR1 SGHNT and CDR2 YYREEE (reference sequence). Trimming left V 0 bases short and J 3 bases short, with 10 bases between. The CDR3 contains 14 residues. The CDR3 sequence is CASSLVGEDYEQYF. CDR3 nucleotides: TGTGCCAGCAGCTTGGTGGGGGAGGACTACGAGCAGTACTTC.

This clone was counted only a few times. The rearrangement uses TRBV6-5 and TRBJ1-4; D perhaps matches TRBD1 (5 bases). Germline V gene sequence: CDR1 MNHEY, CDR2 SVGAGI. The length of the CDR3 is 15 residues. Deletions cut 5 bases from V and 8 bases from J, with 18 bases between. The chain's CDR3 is CASSNYRGPAEKLFF. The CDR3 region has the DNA TGTGCCAGCAGTAACTATCGGGGCCCTGCCGAAAAACTGTTTTTT.

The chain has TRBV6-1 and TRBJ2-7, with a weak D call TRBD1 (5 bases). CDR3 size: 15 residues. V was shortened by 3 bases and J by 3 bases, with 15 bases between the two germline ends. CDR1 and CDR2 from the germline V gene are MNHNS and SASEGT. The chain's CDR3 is CASSDRARNLYEQYF. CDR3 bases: TGTGCCAGCAGTGACAGGGCACGTAACCTCTACGAGCAGTACTTC.

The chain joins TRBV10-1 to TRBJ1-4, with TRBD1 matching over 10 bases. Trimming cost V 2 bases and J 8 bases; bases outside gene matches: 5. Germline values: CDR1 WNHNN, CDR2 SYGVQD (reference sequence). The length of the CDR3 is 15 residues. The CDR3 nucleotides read TGCGCCAGCAGTGAGGAGACAGGGGGCAAAGAAAAACTGTTTTTT. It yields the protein CASSEETGGKEKLFF.

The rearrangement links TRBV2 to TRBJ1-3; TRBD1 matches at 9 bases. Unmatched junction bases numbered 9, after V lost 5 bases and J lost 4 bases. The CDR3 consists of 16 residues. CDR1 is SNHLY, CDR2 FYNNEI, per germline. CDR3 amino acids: CASSQTGTGFGNTIYF. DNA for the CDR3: TGTGCCAGCAGTCAAACCGGGACAGGGTTCGGAAACACCATATATTTT.

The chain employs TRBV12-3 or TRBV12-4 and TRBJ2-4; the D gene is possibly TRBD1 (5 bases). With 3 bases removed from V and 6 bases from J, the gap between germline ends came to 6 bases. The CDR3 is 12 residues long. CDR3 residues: CASSLQGNIQYF. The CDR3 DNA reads TGTGCCAGCAGTTTGCAGGGAAACATTCAGTACTTC.

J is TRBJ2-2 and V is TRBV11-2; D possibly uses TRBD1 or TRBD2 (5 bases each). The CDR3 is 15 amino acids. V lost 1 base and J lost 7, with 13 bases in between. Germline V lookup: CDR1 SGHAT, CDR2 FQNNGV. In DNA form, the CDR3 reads TGTGCCAGCAGCTTAGCGATGCCGAGGGGCGGGGAGCTGTTTTTT. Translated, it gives CASSLAMPRGGELFF.

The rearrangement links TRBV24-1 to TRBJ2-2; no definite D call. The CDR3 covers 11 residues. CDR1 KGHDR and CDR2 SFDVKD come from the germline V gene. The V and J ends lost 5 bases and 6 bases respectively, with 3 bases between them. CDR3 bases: TGTGCCACCAGTGTCTCCGGGGAGCTGTTTTTT. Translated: CATSVSGELFF.

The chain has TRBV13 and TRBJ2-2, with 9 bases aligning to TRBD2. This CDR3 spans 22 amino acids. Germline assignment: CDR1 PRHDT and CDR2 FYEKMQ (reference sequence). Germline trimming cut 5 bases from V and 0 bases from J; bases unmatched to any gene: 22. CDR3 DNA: TGTGCCAGCAGCCCTACTAGCGGGCTGGGTATACTCCCTCCCGCGAACACCGGGGAGCTGTTTTTT. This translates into CASSPTSGLGILPPANTGELFF. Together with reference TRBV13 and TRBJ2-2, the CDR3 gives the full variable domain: AAGVIQSPRHLIKEKRETATLKCYPIPRHDTVYWYQQGPGQDPQFLISFYEKMQSDKGSIPDRFSAQQFSDYHSELNMSSLELGDSALYFCASSPTSGLGILPPANTGELFFGEGSRLTVL.

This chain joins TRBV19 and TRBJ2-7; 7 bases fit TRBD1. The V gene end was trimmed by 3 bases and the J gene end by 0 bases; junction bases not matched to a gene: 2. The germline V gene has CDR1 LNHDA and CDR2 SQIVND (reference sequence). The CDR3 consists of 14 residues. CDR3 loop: CASSIYRGSYEQYF. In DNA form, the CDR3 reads TGTGCCAGTAGTATCTACAGGGGCTCCTACGAGCAGTACTTC.

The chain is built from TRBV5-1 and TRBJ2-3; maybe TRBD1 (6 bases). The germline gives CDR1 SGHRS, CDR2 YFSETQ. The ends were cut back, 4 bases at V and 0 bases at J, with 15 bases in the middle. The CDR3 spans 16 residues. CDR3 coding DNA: TGCGCCAGCAGCCCTACGGGACACCCTAGCACAGATACGCAGTATTTT. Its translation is CASSPTGHPSTDTQYF.